A selection of T cell receptor beta chains follows, all from one sample in a study of blood T cell repertoires in COVID-19. The table came from immunoSEQ multiplex PCR; TCRdb's copy has only in-frame clones and leaves some out. The data show under 350,000 clones, 75% to 85% seen once. Sequencing was performed on peripheral blood. The receptors were sampled from a human donor in a cohort sampled during active COVID-19. Each CDR3 is given with its conserved first and last residue. The D gene is left open where the match is weak. Rows may omit the clone size; those that give it use once, few, many or a size class.

V gene,J gene,D gene,clone size,CDR3 protein,CDR3 DNA
TRBV6-5,TRBJ2-7,TRBD1,NA,CASSYTGTGGEQYF,TGTGCCAGCAGTTATACCGGGACAGGGGGCGAGCAGTACTTC
TRBV9,TRBJ1-2,TRBD1,NA,CASTAQGAWGGYTF,TGTGCCAGCACCGCACAGGGGGCGTGGGGTGGCTACACCTTC
TRBV5-5,TRBJ1-1,NA,NA,CASSFNSEAFF,TGTGCCAGCAGCTTCAACAGTGAAGCTTTCTTT
TRBV19,TRBJ2-7,NA,once,CASTAGTAGVEQYF,TGTGCCAGTACGGCGGGGACAGCCGGAGTCGAGCAGTACTTC
TRBV7-3,TRBJ1-1,NA,NA,CASSSRGEVAEAFF,TGTGCCAGCAGTTCGCGGGGGGAGGTTGCTGAAGCTTTCTTT
TRBV7-9,TRBJ2-7,TRBD1,NA,CASSLGGQGYDEQYF,TGTGCCAGCAGCTTAGGAGGACAGGGGTACGACGAGCAGTACTTC
TRBV6-4,TRBJ2-2,NA,NA,CASREDHATGELFF,TGTGCCAGCAGGGAGGATCATGCCACCGGGGAGCTGTTTTTT
TRBV6-1,TRBJ1-2,TRBD1,few,CASSEGRQGQRGYTF,TGTGCCAGCAGTGAAGGACGACAGGGGCAAAGGGGCTACACCTTC
TRBV30,TRBJ2-3,NA,NA,CAWSVGSGTDTQYF,TGTGCCTGGAGTGTAGGAAGCGGCACAGATACGCAGTATTTT
TRBV5-1,TRBJ2-7,NA,NA,CASSLEQSYEQYF,TGCGCCAGCAGCTTGGAACAGAGCTACGAGCAGTACTTC
TRBV5-6,TRBJ2-3,TRBD2,few,CASSLATGGGEDTQYF,TGTGCCAGCAGCTTGGCCACGGGGGGTGGTGAAGATACGCAGTATTTT
TRBV9,TRBJ2-5,TRBD2,NA,CASSLELAEETQYF,TGTGCCAGCAGCCTCGAACTAGCGGAAGAGACCCAGTACTTC
TRBV27,TRBJ1-5,NA,NA,CASSLHSNQPQHF,TGTGCCAGCAGTTTACATAGCAATCAGCCCCAGCATTTT
TRBV19,TRBJ2-6,NA,once,CASMERSSGANVLTF,TGTGCCAGTATGGAGAGAAGCTCTGGGGCCAACGTCCTGACTTTC
TRBV24-1,TRBJ1-4,NA,NA,CATRGANEKLFF,TGTGCCACCAGGGGCGCTAATGAAAAACTGTTTTTT
TRBV18,TRBJ1-5,NA,many,CASSPSFDQPQHF,TGTGCCAGCTCACCCTCTTTCGATCAGCCCCAGCATTTT
TRBV27,TRBJ2-3,NA,NA,CASGESDRITDTQYF,TGTGCCAGCGGGGAGAGTGACAGGATTACAGATACGCAGTATTTT
TRBV6-5,TRBJ2-5,NA,NA,CASTPGAETQYF,TGTGCCAGCACACCGGGTGCGGAGACCCAGTACTTC
TRBV7-9,TRBJ2-7,TRBD2,NA,CASSLSGGSYEQYF,TGTGCCAGCAGCTTGAGCGGGGGATCCTACGAGCAGTACTTC
TRBV30,TRBJ1-1,NA,NA,CAWNRAGNTEAFF,TGTGCCTGGAACAGGGCAGGGAACACTGAAGCTTTCTTT
TRBV5-1,TRBJ2-1,TRBD2,NA,CASSPVSGGAAREQFF,TGCGCCAGCAGCCCCGTTAGCGGGGGGGCCGCCAGGGAGCAGTTCTTC
TRBV7-8,TRBJ2-1,TRBD1,NA,CASSLAGQTGINEQFF,TGTGCCAGCAGCTTAGCCGGGCAGACAGGGATCAATGAGCAGTTCTTC
TRBV28,TRBJ1-3,TRBD1,NA,CASSFGDSRNTIYF,TGTGCCAGCAGTTTTGGGGACAGTAGAAACACCATATATTTT
TRBV27,TRBJ1-1,TRBD1,NA,CASTRTGHTEAFF,TGTGCCAGCACACGGACAGGGCACACTGAAGCTTTCTTT
TRBV10-2,TRBJ1-2,NA,few,CASSDTGSYGYTF,TGCGCCAGCAGTGATACAGGGAGCTATGGCTACACCTTC
TRBV19,TRBJ1-2,NA,NA,CASSIHREGYTF,TGTGCCAGTAGTATTCACAGGGAGGGCTACACCTTC
TRBV24-1,TRBJ1-2,TRBD1,NA,CATSGQGDNYGYTF,TGTGCCACCAGTGGGCAGGGGGATAACTATGGCTACACCTTC
TRBV2,TRBJ1-4,TRBD1,few,CASSEALTGQLVF,TGTGCCAGCAGTGAAGCGCTCACGGGACAGTTGGTTTTT
TRBV10-3,TRBJ1-5,TRBD1,NA,CAISLDRVNQPQHF,TGTGCCATCAGTCTAGACAGGGTAAATCAGCCCCAGCATTTT
TRBV6-5,TRBJ2-7,NA,NA,CASILDRDIYEQYF,NA
TRBV30,TRBJ1-1,TRBD1,NA,CAWRGGGFGTEAFF,TGTGCCTGGAGAGGAGGGGGCTTTGGAACTGAAGCTTTCTTT
TRBV6-5,TRBJ1-1,NA,NA,CASSYREGGGTEAFF,TGTGCCAGCAGTTACAGGGAAGGGGGGGGCACTGAAGCTTTCTTT
TRBV7-8,TRBJ1-5,TRBD1,NA,CASSLGQGAQPQHF,TGTGCCAGCAGCTTAGGACAGGGTGCTCAGCCCCAGCATTTT
TRBV10-3,TRBJ1-3,NA,NA,CAIAQGASGNTIYF,TGTGCCATCGCACAGGGAGCGTCTGGAAACACCATATATTTT
TRBV6-5,TRBJ2-1,NA,NA,CASSYSAREQFF,TGTGCCAGCAGTTATTCGGCGCGGGAGCAGTTCTTC
TRBV9,TRBJ2-3,NA,NA,CASSPPLGPRTDTQYF,TGTGCCAGCAGCCCGCCCCTTGGGCCAAGGACAGATACGCAGTATTTT
TRBV27,TRBJ1-1,NA,once,CASSHQRSTEAFF,TGTGCCAGCAGTCACCAGAGGTCCACTGAAGCTTTCTTT
TRBV29-1,TRBJ1-2,NA,NA,CSDTKGDSGYTF,TGCAGCGATACCAAGGGGGATAGTGGCTACACCTTC
TRBV7-3,TRBJ2-2,NA,NA,CASSLMSGPNTGELFF,TGTGCCAGCAGCTTAATGTCAGGGCCGAACACCGGGGAGCTGTTTTTT
TRBV27,TRBJ1-2,NA,NA,CASSRKQGWVTF,TGTGCCAGCAGTCGAAAACAGGGTTGGGTCACCTTC
TRBV19,TRBJ1-2,TRBD1,NA,CASSTGTGYPNYGYTF,TGTGCCAGTAGTACCGGGACAGGGTATCCTAACTATGGCTACACCTTC
TRBV27,TRBJ2-1,TRBD1,NA,CASSLSPSINRGEQFF,TGTGCCAGCAGTTTATCTCCTAGCATAAACAGGGGTGAGCAGTTCTTC
TRBV30,TRBJ1-5,TRBD1,NA,CAWSVSGRGVDQPQHF,TGTGCCTGGAGTGTATCCGGCAGGGGGGTCGATCAGCCCCAGCATTTT
TRBV3-1/TRBV3-2,TRBJ1-4,NA,NA,CASSRQQPSTNEKLFF,TGTGCCAGCAGCCGCCAACAACCTTCAACTAATGAAAAACTGTTTTTT
TRBV3-1/TRBV3-2,TRBJ2-7,TRBD1,NA,CASSLLATGSEQYF,TGTGCCAGCAGTCTCCTCGCGACAGGGTCCGAGCAGTACTTC
TRBV7-3,TRBJ2-2,NA,NA,CASSESPRVTGELFF,TGTGCCAGCAGCGAGAGTCCTCGGGTCACCGGGGAGCTGTTTTTT
TRBV7-9,TRBJ1-1,NA,NA,CASSGRGPGDTEAFF,TGTGCCAGCAGTGGAAGGGGCCCTGGGGACACTGAAGCTTTCTTT
TRBV30,TRBJ1-4,NA,NA,CAWKRGRMDEKLFF,TGTGCCTGGAAGCGGGGCAGGATGGACGAAAAACTGTTTTTT
TRBV19,TRBJ2-3,NA,NA,CASSMPGNTDTQYF,TGTGCCAGTAGTATGCCAGGGAACACAGATACGCAGTATTTT
TRBV24-1,TRBJ2-3,TRBD1,NA,CATSVDRDRGRSGADTQYF,TGTGCCACCAGTGTCGACCGGGACAGGGGGCGAAGCGGGGCAGATACGCAGTATTTT
TRBV5-1,TRBJ2-1,TRBD2,few,CASSLLAGGDEQFF,TGCGCCAGCAGCTTACTAGCGGGGGGAGATGAGCAGTTCTTC
TRBV5-1,TRBJ1-2,NA,NA,CASSFDRVGNYGYTF,TGCGCCAGCAGCTTTGACAGAGTAGGTAACTATGGCTACACCTTC
TRBV19,TRBJ1-5,NA,few,CASSMRPVGNQPQHF,TGTGCCAGTAGTATGCGTCCGGTGGGCAATCAGCCCCAGCATTTT
TRBV7-8,TRBJ1-5,NA,NA,CASSLLRSGNQPQHF,TGTGCCAGCAGCTTACTGAGAAGTGGCAATCAGCCCCAGCATTTT
TRBV6-5,TRBJ1-3,NA,NA,CASSYVQGTGNTIYF,TGTGCCAGCAGTTATGTGCAGGGTACCGGAAACACCATATATTTT
TRBV7-9,TRBJ2-3,TRBD2,once,CASSLGSGGGDTQYF,TGTGCCAGCAGCTTAGGTAGCGGGGGAGGCGATACGCAGTATTTT
TRBV9,TRBJ2-3,TRBD1,NA,CASSVAPRGPSTDTQYF,TGTGCCAGCAGCGTAGCTCCGAGGGGGCCTAGCACAGATACGCAGTATTTT